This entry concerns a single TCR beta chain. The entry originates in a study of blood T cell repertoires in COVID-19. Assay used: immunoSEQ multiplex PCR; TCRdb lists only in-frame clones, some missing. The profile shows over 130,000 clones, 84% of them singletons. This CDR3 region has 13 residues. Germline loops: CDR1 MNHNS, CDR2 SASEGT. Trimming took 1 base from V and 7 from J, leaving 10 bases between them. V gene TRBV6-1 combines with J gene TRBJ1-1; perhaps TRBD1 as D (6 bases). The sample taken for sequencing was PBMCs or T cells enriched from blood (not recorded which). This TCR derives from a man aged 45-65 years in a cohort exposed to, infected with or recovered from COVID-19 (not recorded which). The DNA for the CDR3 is TGTGCCAGCAGTGAAGTTTCGGACAGTGAAGCTTTCTTT. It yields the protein CASSEVSDSEAFF.